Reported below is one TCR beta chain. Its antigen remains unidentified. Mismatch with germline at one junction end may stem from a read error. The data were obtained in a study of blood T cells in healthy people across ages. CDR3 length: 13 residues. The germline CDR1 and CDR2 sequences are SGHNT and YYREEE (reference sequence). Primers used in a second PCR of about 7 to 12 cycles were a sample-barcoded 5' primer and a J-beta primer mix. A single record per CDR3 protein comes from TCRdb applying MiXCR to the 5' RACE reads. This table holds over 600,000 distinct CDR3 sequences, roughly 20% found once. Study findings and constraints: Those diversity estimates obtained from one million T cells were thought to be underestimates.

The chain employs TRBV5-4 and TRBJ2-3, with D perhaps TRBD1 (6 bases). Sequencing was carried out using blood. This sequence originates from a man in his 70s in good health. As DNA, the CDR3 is TGTGCCAGCAGCACAGGACCGACAGGTACGCAGTATTTT. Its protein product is CASSTGPTGTQYF.